Reported below is one T cell receptor beta chain. It was with 60 Vbeta and 13 Jbeta primers that the PCR ran. This table comes from immunoSEQ multiplex PCR, and its TCRdb copy is limited to in-frame clones, with some not included. The sample has roughly 200,000 clones; 75% to 85% are singletons. Germline CDR1 is ENHRY and CDR2 is SYGVKD. Trimming pared 8 bases from V and 3 bases from J, leaving 8 bases between. The CDR3 runs 12 residues. These data originate in a study of cytomegalovirus exposure and HLA in healthy donors. The receptor's source is a boy aged 5-17 years in good health and CMV-seronegative. The genes are TRBV10-3 and TRBJ1-5, with no clear D. The sequenced sample was PBMCs. The CDR3 DNA is TGTGCCATCGGGCCCGACAATCAGCCCCAGCATTTT. Protein: CAIGPDNQPQHF.